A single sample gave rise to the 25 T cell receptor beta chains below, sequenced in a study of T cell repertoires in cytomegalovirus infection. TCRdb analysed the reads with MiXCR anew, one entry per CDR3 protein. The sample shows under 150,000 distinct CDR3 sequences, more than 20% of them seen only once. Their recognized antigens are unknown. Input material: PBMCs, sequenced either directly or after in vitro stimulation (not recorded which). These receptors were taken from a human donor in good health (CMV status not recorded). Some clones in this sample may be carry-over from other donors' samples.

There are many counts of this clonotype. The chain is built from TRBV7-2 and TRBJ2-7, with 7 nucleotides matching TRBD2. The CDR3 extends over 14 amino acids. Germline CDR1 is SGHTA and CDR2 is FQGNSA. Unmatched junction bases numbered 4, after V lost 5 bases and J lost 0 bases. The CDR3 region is CASSPRGDSYEQYV. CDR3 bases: TGTGCCAGCAGCCCTCGGGGGGACTCCTACGAGCAGTACGTC.

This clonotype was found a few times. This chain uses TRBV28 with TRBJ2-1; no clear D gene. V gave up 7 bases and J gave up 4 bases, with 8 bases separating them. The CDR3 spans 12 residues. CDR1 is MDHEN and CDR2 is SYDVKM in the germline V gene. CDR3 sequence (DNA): TGTGCCAGCACCGAAAGGTACAATGAGCAGTTCTTC. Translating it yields CASTERYNEQFF.

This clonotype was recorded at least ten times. In DNA form, the CDR3 reads TGTGCCACCGGCTCGGGGGCGGGGTTACTTAAGACCCAGTACTTC. It is translated as CATGSGAGLLKTQYF. The chain uses TRBV10-3 and TRBJ2-5; the D call may be TRBD1 or TRBD2 (6 bases each). V was shortened by 10 bases and J by 6 bases, with 24 bases between the two germline ends. CDR3 length: 15 residues. CDR1 and CDR2 from the germline V gene are ENHRY and SYGVKD.

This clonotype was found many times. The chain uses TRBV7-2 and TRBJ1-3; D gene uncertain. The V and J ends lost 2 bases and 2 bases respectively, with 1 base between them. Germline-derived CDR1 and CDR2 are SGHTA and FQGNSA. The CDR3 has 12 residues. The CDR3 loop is CASSLTGNTIYF. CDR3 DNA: TGTGCCAGCAGCTTAACTGGAAACACCATATATTTT.

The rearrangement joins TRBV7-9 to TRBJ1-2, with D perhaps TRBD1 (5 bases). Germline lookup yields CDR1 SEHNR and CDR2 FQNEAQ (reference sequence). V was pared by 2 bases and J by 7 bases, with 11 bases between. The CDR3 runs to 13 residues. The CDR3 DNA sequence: TGTGCCAGCAGCTTACAAGGGGCGAGTGGCTACACCTTC. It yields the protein CASSLQGASGYTF.

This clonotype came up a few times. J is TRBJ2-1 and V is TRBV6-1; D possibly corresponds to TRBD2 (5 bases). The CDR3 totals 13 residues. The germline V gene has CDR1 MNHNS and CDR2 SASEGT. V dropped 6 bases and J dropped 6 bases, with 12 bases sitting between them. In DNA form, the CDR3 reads TGTGCCAGCAGAGGCCTGGCGGGCAATGAGCAGTTCTTC. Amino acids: CASRGLAGNEQFF.

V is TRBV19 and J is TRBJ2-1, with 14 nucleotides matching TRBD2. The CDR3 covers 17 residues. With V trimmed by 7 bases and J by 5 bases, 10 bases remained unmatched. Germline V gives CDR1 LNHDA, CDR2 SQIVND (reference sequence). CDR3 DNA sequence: TGTGCCAGTACTAGGACTAGCGGGAGGTATCTCAACAATGAGCAGTTCTTC. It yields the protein CASTRTSGRYLNNEQFF.

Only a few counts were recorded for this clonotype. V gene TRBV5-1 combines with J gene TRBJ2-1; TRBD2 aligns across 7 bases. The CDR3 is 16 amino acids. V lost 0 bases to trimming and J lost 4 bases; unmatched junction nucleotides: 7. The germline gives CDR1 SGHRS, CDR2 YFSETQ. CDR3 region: CASSLAGTTDYNEQFF. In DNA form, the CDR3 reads TGCGCCAGCAGCTTGGCCGGGACTACCGATTACAATGAGCAGTTCTTC.

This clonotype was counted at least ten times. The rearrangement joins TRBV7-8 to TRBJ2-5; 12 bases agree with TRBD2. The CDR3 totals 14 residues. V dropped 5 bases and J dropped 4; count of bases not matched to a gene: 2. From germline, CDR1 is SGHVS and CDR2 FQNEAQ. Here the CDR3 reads CASSTSGRSETQYF. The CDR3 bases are TGTGCCAGCAGCACTAGCGGGAGGTCAGAGACCCAGTACTTC.

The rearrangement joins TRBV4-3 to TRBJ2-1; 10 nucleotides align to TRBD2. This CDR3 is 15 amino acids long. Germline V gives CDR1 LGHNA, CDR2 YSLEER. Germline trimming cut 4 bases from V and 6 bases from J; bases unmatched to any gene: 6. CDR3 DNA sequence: TGCGCCAGCAGCCGAGCGGGAGGGGACGGCAATGAGCAGTTCTTC. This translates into CASSRAGGDGNEQFF.

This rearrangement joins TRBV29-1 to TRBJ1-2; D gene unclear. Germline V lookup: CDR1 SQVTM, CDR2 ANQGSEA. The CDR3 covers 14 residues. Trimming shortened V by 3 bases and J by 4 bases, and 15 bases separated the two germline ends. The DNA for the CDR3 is TGCAGCGTTGAGGGCGGCGGACGGAGCTATGGCTACACCTTC. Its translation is CSVEGGGRSYGYTF.

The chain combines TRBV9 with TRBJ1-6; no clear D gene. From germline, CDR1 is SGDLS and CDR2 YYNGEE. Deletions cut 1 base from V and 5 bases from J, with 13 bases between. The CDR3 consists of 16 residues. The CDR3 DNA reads TGTGCCAGCAGCGTATACGATTTACCTGATAATTCACCCCTCCACTTT. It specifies CASSVYDLPDNSPLHF.

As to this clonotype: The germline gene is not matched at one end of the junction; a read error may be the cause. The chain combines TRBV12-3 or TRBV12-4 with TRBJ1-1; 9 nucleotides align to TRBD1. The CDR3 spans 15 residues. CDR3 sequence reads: CASRLGYRGRDEAFF. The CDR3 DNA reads TGTGCCAGCAGATTAGGGTACAGGGGGCGTGATGAAGCTTTCTTT.

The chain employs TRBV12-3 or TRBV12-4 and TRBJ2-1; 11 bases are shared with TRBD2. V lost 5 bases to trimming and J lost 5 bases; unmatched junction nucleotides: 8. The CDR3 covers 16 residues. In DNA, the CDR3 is TGTGCCAGCAGTAGGGGACTAGCGGAACTAAACAATGAGCAGTTCTTC. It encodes CASSRGLAELNNEQFF.

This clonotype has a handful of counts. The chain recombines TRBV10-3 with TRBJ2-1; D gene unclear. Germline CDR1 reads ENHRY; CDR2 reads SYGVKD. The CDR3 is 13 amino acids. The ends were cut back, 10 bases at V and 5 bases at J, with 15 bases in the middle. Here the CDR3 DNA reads TGTGCCACCCGCCAGGCTGACGACAATGAGCAGTTCTTC. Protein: CATRQADDNEQFF.

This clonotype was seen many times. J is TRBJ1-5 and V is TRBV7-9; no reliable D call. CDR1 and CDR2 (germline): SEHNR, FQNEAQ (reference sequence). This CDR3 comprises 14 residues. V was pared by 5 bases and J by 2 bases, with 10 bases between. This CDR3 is CASSMRGRNQPQHF. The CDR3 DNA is TGTGCCAGCAGCATGAGAGGTCGCAATCAGCCCCAGCATTTT.

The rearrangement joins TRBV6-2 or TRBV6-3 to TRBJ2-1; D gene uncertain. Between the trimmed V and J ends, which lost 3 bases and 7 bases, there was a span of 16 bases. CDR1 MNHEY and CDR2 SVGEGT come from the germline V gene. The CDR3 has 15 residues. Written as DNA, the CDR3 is TGTGCCAGCAGTTATTATTCCGTGGGAATGAATGAGCAGTTCTTC. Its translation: CASSYYSVGMNEQFF.

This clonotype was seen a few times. The CDR3 loop reads CAGEGQGQETQYF. The DNA of the CDR3 is TGTGCCGGAGAAGGACAGGGGCAAGAGACCCAGTACTTC. The chain combines TRBV7-2 with TRBJ2-5; 9 bases map to TRBD1. The CDR3 loop spans 13 amino acids. Losses at the gene ends were 11 bases for V and 2 bases for J; bases not matched to a gene: 6. Germline lookup yields CDR1 SGHTA and CDR2 FQGNSA.

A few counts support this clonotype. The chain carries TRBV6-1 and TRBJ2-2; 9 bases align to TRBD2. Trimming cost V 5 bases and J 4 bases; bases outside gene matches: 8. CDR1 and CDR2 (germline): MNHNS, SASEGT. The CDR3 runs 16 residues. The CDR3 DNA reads TGTGCCAGCAGTTTTAAGAGCGGGAGGCGCACCGGGGAGCTGTTTTTT. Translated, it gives CASSFKSGRRTGELFF.

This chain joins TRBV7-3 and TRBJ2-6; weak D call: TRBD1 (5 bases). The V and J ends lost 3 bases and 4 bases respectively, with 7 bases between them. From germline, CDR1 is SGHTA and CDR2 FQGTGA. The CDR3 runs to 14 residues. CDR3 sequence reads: CASSFRAGANVLTF. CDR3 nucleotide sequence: TGTGCCAGCAGCTTCAGGGCCGGGGCCAACGTCCTGACTTTC.

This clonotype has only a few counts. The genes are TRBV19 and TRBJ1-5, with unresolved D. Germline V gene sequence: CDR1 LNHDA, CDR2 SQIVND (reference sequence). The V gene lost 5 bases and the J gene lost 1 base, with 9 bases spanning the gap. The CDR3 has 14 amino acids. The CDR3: CASSDDPSNQPQHF. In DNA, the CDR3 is TGTGCCAGTAGTGACGACCCAAGCAATCAGCCCCAGCATTTT.

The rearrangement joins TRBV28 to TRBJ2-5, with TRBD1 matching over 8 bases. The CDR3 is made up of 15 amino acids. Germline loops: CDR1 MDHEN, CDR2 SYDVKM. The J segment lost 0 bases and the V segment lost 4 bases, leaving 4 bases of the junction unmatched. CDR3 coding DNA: TGTGCCAGCAGTTCGACAGGGGCCAACCAAGAGACCCAGTACTTC. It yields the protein CASSSTGANQETQYF. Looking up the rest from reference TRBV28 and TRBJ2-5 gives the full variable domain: DVKVTQSSRYLVKRTGEKVFLECVQDMDHENMFWYRQDPGLGLRLIYFSYDVKMKEKGDIPEGYSVSREKKERFSLILESASTNQTSMYLCASSSTGANQETQYFGPGTRLLVL.

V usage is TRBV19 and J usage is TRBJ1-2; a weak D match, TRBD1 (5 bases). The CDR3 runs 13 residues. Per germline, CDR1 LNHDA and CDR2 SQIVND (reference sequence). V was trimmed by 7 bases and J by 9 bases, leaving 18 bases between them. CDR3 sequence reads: CASKVRGFDSYTF. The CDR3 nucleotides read TGTGCCAGTAAGGTACGGGGCTTTGATAGCTACACCTTC.

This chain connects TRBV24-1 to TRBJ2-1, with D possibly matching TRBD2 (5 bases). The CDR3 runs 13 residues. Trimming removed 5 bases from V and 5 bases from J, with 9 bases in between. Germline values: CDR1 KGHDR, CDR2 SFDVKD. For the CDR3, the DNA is TGTGCCACCAGTGGAGGGAGTGACAATGAGCAGTTCTTC. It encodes CATSGGSDNEQFF.

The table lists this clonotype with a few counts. CDR3 sequence (DNA): TGCGCCAGCAGCCAAGATCGGTCTAGCGGGAGGTTTGGGCAGTTCTTC. This codes for CASSQDRSSGRFGQFF. The V gene is TRBV4-3, the J gene TRBJ2-1; 11 positions agree with TRBD2. Germline V gives CDR1 LGHNA, CDR2 YSLEER. V trimming: 0 bases; J trimming: 12 bases; junction bases outside the gene matches: 10. This CDR3 has 16 amino acids.